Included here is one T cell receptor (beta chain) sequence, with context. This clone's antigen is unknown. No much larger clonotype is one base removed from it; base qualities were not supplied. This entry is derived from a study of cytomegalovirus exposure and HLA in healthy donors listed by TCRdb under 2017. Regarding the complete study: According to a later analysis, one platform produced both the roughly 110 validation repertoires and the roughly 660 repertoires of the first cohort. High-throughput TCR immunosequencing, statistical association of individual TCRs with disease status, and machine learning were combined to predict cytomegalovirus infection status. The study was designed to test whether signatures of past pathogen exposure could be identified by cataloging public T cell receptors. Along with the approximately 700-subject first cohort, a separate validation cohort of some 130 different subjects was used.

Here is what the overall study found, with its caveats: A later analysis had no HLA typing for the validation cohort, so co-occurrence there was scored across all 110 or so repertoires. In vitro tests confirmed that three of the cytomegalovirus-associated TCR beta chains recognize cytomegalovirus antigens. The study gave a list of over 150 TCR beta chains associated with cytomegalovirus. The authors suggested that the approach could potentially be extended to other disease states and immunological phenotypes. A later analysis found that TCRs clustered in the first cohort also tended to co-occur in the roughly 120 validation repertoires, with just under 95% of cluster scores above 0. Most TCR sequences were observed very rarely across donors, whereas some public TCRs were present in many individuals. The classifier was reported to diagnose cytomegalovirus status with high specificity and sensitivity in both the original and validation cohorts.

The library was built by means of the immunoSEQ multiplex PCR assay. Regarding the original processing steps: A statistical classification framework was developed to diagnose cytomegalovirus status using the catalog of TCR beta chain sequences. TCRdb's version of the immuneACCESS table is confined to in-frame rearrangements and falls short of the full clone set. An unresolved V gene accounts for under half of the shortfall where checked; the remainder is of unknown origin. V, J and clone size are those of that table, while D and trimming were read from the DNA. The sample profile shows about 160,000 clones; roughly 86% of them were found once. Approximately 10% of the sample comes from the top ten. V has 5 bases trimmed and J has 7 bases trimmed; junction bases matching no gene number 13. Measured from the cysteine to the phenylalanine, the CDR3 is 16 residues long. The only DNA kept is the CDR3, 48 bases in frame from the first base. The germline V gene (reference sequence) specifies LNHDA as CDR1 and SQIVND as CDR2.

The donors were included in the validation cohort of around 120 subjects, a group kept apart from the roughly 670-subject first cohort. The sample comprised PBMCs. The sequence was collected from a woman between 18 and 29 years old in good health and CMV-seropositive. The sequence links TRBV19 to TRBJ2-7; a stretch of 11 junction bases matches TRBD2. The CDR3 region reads CASSSFHSGRAGEQYF. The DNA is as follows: TGTGCCAGTAGTTCCTTCCATAGCGGGAGGGCAGGGGAGCAGTACTTC.